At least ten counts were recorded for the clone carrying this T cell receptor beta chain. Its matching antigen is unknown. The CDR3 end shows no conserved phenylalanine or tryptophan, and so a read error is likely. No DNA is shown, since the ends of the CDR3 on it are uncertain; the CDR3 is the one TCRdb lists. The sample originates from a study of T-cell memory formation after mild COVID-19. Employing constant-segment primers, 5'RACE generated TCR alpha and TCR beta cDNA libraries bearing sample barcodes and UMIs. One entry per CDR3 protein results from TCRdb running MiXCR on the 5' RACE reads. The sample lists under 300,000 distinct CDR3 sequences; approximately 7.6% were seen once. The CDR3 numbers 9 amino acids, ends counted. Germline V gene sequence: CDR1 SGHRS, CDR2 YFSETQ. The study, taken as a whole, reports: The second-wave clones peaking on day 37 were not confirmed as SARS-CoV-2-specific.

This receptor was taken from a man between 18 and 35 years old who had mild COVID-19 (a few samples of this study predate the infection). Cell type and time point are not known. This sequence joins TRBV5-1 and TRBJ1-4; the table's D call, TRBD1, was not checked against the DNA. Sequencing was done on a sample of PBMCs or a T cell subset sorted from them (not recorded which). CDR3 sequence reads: CASSLGDPL.